The present entry profiles one TCR beta chain with its context. The sample belongs to a study of technical replicates of blood from several donors. The CDR3 is 13 amino acids. V lost 11 bases to trimming and J lost 6 bases, with 20 bases between them. Germline-derived CDR1 and CDR2 are MNHEY and SVGAGI. The method was immunoSEQ multiplex PCR; TCRdb's version includes in-frame clones alone and lacks a portion of them. The sample gives tens of thousands of clones, 91% of which show up once; 3.5% to 5% is in the top ten. The sequence was collected from a human donor in good health. Some clones in this sample may be carry-over from other donors' samples. The material sequenced was PBMCs. This sequence joins TRBV6-5 and TRBJ2-7; D call uncertain. The CDR3 sequence: CAASNRSPGEQYF. The CDR3 DNA reads TGTGCCGCCTCCAATAGGTCCCCGGGCGAGCAGTACTTC.